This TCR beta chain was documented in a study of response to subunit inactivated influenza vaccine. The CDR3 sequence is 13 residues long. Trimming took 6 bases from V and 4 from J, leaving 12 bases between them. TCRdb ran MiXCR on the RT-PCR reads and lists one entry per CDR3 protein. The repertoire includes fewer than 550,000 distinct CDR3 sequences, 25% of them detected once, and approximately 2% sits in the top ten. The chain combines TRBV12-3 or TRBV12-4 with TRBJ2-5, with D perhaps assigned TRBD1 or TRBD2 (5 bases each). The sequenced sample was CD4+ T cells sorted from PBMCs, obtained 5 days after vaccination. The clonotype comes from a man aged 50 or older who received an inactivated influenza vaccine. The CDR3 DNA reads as TGTGCCAGCAGGATCGAGGGGTCAGAGACCCAGTACTTC. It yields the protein CASRIEGSETQYF.